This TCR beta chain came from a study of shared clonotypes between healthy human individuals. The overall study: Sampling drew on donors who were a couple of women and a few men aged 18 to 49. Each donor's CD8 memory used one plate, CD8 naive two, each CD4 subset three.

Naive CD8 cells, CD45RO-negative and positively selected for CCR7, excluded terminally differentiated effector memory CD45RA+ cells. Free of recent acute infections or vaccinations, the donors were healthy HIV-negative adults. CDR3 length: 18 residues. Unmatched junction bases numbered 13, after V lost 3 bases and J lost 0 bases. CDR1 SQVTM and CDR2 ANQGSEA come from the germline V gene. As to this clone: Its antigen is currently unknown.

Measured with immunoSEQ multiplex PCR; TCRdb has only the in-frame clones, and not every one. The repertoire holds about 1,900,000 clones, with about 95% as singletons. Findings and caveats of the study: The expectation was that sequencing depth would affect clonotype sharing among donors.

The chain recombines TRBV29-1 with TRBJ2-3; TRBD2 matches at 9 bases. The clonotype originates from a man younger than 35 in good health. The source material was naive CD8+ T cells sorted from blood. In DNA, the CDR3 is TGCAGCGTTGAGGGTACGACTAGCGGTTCCACTAGCACAGATACGCAGTATTTT. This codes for CSVEGTTSGSTSTDTQYF.